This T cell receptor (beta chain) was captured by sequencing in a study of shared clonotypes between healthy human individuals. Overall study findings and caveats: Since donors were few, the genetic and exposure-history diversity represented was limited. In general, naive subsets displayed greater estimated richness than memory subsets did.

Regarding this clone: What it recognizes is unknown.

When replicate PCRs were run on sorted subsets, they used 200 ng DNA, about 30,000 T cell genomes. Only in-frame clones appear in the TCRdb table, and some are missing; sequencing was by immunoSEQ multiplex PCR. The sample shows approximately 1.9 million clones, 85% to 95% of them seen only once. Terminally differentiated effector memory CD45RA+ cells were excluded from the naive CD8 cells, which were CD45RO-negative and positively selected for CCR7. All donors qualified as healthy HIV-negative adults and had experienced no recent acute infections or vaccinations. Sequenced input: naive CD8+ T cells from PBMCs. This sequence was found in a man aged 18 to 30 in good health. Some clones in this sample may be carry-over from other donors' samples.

The CDR3 coding sequence is TGTGCCAGCAGCTCGCCGGACCGAACCTACGAGCAGTACTTC. Protein product: CASSSPDRTYEQYF. The chain uses TRBV7-9 and TRBJ2-7, with D hard to call. CDR3 length: 14 amino acids. V lost 4 bases to trimming and J lost 2 bases, with 12 bases between them. Germline CDR1 reads SEHNR; CDR2 reads FQNEAQ (reference sequence).